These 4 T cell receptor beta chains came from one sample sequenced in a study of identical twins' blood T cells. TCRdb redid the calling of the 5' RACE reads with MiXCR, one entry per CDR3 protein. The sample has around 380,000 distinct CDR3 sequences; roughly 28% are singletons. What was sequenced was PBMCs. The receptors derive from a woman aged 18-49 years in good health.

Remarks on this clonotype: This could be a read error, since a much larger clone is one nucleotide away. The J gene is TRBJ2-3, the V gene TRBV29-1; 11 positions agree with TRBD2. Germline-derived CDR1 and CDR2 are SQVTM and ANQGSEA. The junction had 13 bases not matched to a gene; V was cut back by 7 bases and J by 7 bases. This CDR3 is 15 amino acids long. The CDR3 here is CSALGLAAKGYTQYF. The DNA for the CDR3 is TGCAGCGCCTTGGGACTAGCGGCTAAGGGATATACGCAGTATTTT.

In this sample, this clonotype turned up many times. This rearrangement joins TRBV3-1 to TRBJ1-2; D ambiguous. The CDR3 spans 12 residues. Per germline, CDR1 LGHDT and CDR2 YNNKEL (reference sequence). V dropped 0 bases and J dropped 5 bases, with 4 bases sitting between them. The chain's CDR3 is CASSQERYGYTF. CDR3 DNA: TGTGCCAGCAGCCAAGAACGGTATGGCTACACCTTC.

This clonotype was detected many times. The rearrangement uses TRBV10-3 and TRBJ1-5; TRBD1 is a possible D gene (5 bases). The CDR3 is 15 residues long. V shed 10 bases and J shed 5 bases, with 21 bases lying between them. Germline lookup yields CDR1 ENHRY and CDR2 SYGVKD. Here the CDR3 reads CATRRTGVGDQPQHF. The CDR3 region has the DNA TGTGCCACAAGGAGGACGGGGGTTGGGGATCAGCCCCAGCATTTT.

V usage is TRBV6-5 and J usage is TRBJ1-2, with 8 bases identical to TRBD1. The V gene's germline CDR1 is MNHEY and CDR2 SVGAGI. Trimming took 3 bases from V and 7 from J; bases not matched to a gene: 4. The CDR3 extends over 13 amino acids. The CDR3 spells CASSYPGGLGYTF. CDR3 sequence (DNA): TGTGCCAGCAGTTATCCAGGGGGCCTTGGCTACACCTTC.